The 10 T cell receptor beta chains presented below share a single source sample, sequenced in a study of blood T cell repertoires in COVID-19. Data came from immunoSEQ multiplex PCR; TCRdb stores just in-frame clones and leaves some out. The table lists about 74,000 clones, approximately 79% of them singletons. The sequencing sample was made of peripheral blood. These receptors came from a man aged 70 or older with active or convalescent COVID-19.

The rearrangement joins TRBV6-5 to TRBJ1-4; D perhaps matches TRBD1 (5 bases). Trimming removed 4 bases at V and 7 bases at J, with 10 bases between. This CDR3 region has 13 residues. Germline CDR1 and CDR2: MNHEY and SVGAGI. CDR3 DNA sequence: TGTGCCAGCAGTTCCCAGCAGGGTGAAAAACTGTTTTTT. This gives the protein CASSSQQGEKLFF.

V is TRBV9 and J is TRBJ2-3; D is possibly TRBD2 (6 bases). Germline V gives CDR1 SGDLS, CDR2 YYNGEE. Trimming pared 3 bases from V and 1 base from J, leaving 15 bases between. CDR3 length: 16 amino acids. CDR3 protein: CASSGAGTPRTDTQYF. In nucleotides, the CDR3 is TGTGCCAGCAGCGGCGCCGGGACTCCACGCACAGATACGCAGTATTTT.

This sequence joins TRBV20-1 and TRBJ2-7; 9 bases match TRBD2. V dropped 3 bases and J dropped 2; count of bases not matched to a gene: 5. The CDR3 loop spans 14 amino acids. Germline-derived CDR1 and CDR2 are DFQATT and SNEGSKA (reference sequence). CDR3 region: CSASVASGAYEQYF. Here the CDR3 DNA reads TGCAGTGCTAGTGTGGCTAGCGGGGCCTACGAGCAGTACTTC.

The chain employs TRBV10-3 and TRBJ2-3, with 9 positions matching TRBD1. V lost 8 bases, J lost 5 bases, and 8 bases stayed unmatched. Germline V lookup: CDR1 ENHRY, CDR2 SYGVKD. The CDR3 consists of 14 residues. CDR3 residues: CAIGQGSGGDTQYF. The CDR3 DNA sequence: TGTGCCATCGGACAGGGGTCGGGGGGAGATACGCAGTATTTT.

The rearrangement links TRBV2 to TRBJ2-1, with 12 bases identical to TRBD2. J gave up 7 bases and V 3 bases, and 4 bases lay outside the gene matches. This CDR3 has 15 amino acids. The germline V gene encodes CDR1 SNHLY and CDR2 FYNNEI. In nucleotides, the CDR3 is TGTGCCAGCAGTGAGCAGACTAGCGGGAGTAATGAGCAGTTCTTC. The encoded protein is CASSEQTSGSNEQFF.

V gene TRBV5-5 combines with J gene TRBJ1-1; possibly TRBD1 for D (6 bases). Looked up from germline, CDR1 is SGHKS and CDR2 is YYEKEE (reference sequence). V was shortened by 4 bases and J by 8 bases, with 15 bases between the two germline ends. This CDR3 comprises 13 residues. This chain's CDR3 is CASSQAPGQEAFF. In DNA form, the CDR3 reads TGTGCCAGCAGCCAAGCACCGGGACAAGAAGCTTTCTTT.

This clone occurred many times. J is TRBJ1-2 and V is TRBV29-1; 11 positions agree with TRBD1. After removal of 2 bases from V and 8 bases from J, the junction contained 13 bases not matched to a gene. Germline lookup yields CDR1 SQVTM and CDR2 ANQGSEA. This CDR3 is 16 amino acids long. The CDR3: CSVESFSGTGGWGYTF. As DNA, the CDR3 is TGCAGCGTTGAATCCTTCTCCGGGACAGGGGGTTGGGGCTACACCTTC.

The CDR3 DNA reads TGTGCCAGCAGTCCTAGACAGGGTCGGAGAAACACCATATATTTT. Translation gives CASSPRQGRRNTIYF. The chain carries TRBV7-4 and TRBJ1-3, with 7 nucleotides matching TRBD1. Trimming at V came to 6 bases and at J to 5 bases, leaving 10 bases not matched to a gene. This CDR3 contains 15 residues. Germline V gene sequence: CDR1 SGHVT, CDR2 SQSDAQ.

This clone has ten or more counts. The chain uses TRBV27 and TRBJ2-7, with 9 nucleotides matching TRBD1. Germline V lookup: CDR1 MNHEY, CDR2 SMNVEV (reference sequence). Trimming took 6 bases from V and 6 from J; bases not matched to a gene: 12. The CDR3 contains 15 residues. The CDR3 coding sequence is TGTGCCAGCAGAAGGACCGGGACAGGGAGCTCCGAGCAGTACTTC. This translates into CASRRTGTGSSEQYF.

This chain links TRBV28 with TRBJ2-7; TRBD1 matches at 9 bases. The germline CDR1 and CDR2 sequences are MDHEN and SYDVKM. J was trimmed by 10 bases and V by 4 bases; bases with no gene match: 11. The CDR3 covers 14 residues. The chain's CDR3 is CASSSSGTGFEQYF. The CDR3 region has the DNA TGTGCCAGCAGTTCCTCCGGGACAGGGTTTGAACAGTACTTC.